Described below is a single T cell receptor (beta chain) sequence and its context. Germline V gives CDR1 MNHEY, CDR2 SVGAGI. The CDR3 contains 16 residues. V trimming: 5 bases; J trimming: 5 bases; junction bases outside the gene matches: 7. The sample is drawn from a study of blood T cells in healthy people across ages. A J-beta primer mix and a sample-barcoded 5' primer were used in a second PCR of roughly 7 to 12 cycles. Each CDR3 protein is one row after TCRdb ran MiXCR on the 5' RACE reads. Among 650,000 to 1,000,000 distinct CDR3 sequences, under 40% were seen once, and the ten largest hold 10% to 15%.

The chain recombines TRBV6-5 with TRBJ2-2; TRBD2 agrees at 11 bases. The specimen was blood. The clonotype was recovered from a man between 18 and 35 years old in good health. For the CDR3, the DNA is TGTGCCAGCAGTCCCACTAGCGGGGGTGTTACCGGGGAGCTGTTTTTT. Its protein is CASSPTSGGVTGELFF.